This T cell receptor (beta chain) was obtained from a study of neurological immune-mediated disorders (dated by TCRdb to between 2018 and 2021). Study-level background: Among the approximately 34 multiple sclerosis patients, relapsing-remitting MS was present in 31 and secondary progressive MS was present in 3. The roughly 100 TCR-beta libraries covered PBMC samples along with longitudinal samples, technical triplicates, and paired sorted CD4+ and CD8+ T-cell subsets. Peripheral blood TCR-beta repertoires from HTLV-I-associated myelopathy (HAM/TSP) patients, multiple sclerosis patients and healthy controls were compared by UMI-based sequencing. The cohort included roughly 71 subjects: roughly 14 with HAM/TSP, around 34 with multiple sclerosis, and 20 healthy controls. Broader findings and caveats from the paper: Expanded clones from different subjects shared no identical CDR3 amino acid sequences, which suggests that TCR-beta repertoires were private in all groups. The MS cluster showed no association with clinical or MRI features, and the authors stated that larger cohorts are needed. TCR clonal expansion was highest in HAM/TSP patients and lowest in MS patients, with MS patients falling below even healthy controls. Repertoires from 18 of 34 MS patients were grouped by phylogenetic analysis into a cluster of related CDR3 sequences, suggesting a possible repertoire-level signature.

For the unsorted PBMC libraries, 2 million PBMCs were stored in RNAlater at -80 degrees C until RNA extraction and were used to generate the libraries. Multiple sclerosis patients were enrolled in a US clinical protocol evaluating disease progression by magnetic resonance imaging. Peripheral blood was subjected to Ficoll-Hypaque density gradient centrifugation to isolate PBMCs, which were then cryopreserved in liquid nitrogen. cDNA synthesis used template-switch 5'RACE with a primer carrying a 10-nucleotide random unique molecular identifier tagging each TCR transcript. Every sequencing run covered 15-18 subjects and yielded more than 180 million TCR-beta sequences. Total RNA was extracted with the RNeasy kit. The KAPA Real-time Library Amplification kit was used to amplify TCR-beta VDJ regions with primers targeting the TCR constant region and the 5'RACE anchor. Sample indexes and Illumina adaptors were added in a first PCR, and a second PCR then increased library yield. After Ampure bead purification, the roughly 650 bp TCR product was size-selected on a 2% E-gel SizeSelection system. Before pooling, library quality was assessed on a Bioanalyzer, concentration was determined with Qubit, and library quantification was performed with the Kapa Library Quantification kit. An Illumina HiSeq 2500 sequenced the libraries paired-end 2 x 150 bp. To increase sequence diversity, 25-30% phiX was spiked into each library pool. In the source study's methods: Quality-filtered reads were processed with the UMI-based MiGEC pipeline, which removed over 80% of raw TCR sequences during error correction. VDJ genes were aligned to IMGT germline references, and each clonotype was defined by a unique CDR3 amino acid sequence together with V-J genes. VDJtools evaluated clonal expansion, Shannon diversity and CDR3 relatedness (CalcPairwiseDistances, ClusterSamples); CLCbio workbench built phylogenetic trees. Using coefficient-of-variation modelling across technical triplicates, the study counted a clone as expanded if it had at least 8 unique UMIs. TCRdb reprocessed the public reads (quality trimming at Q25 with fastp, clone calling with MiXCR) and kept in-frame beta chains. Entries are consolidated by CDR3 protein sequence, retaining the most common genes and DNA. The V and J calls reflect TCRdb's pipeline rather than the authors' work. Within this sample are about 46,000 distinct CDR3 sequences, with roughly 4.1% of them counted one time only. The top ten clones comprise approximately 5.3% of the sample.

This clonotype has at least ten counts. The antigen it recognizes is unknown. No clone much larger than this one lies a single base away; base qualities are absent. The CDR3 sequence holds 14 residues, the cysteine and phenylalanine included. Solely the CDR3 DNA is kept, with 42 bases framed from the first base. V gives up 3 bases and J gives up 1 base, and the segment between their germline ends measures 12 bases. The germline V gene (reference sequence) yields DFQATT for CDR1 and SNEGSKA for CDR2. The chain couples TRBV20-1 to TRBJ2-5; the D gene lacks a confident call. This receptor was taken from a woman aged 60-75 years with multiple sclerosis. Sample: PBMCs. Here the CDR3 is given as CSARDLRLQETQYF. The nucleotides read TGCAGTGCTAGGGATCTGAGACTCCAAGAGACCCAGTACTTC.